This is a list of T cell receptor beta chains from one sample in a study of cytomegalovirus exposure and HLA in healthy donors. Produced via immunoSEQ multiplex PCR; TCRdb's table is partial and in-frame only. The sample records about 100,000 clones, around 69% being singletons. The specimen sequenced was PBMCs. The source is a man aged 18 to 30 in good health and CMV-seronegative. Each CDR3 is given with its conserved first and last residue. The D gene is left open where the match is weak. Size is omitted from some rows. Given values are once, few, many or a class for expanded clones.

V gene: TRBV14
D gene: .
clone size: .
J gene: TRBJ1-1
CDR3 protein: CASSQDHGGNTEAFF
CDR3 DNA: TGTGCCAGCAGCCAAGATCACGGGGGGAACACTGAAGCTTTCTTT

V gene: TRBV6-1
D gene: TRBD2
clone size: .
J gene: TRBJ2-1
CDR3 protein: CASSEGSAGINEQFF
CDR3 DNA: TGTGCCAGCAGTGAAGGGTCAGCGGGAATAAATGAGCAGTTCTTC

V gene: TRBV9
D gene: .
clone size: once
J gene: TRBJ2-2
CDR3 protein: CASSAQVPPHTGELFF
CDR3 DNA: TGTGCCAGCAGCGCACAGGTGCCCCCGCACACCGGGGAGCTGTTTTTT

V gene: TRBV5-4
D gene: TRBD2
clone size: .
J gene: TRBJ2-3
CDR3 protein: CASRLAGGTDTQYF
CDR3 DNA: TGTGCCAGCAGACTAGCGGGGGGGACAGATACGCAGTATTTT

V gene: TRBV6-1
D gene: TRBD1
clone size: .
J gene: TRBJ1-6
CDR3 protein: CASSGGQGDNSPLHF
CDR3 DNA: TGTGCCAGCAGCGGGGGACAGGGTGATAATTCACCCCTCCACTTT

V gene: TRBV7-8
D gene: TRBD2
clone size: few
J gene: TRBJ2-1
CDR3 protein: CASSPLLATRNEQFF
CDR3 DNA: TGTGCCAGCAGCCCTCTACTAGCGACAAGGAATGAGCAGTTCTTC

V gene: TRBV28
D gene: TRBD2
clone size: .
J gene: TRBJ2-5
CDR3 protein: CASSGPGTSGGTQETQYF
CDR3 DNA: TGTGCCAGCAGTGGGCCCGGGACTAGCGGGGGGACCCAAGAGACCCAGTACTTC

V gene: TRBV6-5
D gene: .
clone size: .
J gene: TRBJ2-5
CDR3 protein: CASSYGGRETQYF
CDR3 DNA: TGTGCCAGCAGTTACGGGGGCAGAGAGACCCAGTACTTC

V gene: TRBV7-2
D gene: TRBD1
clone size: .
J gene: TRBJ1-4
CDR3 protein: CASSSTGGREKLFF
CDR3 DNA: TGTGCCAGCAGCTCGACAGGGGGACGGGAAAAACTGTTTTTT

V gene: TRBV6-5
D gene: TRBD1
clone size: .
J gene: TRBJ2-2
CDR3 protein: CASSYSTGVGTGELFF
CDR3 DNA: TGTGCCAGCAGTTACTCGACAGGGGTTGGCACCGGGGAGCTGTTTTTT

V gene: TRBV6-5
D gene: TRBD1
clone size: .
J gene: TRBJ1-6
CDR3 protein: CASRRGTGGNSPLHF
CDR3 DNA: TGTGCCAGCAGGCGGGGGACAGGGGGAAATTCACCCCTCCACTTT